This TCR beta chain was recovered during a study of T-cell memory formation after mild COVID-19. The V end lost 4 bases, the J end lost 11 bases, and 15 bases lay between the germline ends. Germline V gene sequence: CDR1 MNHEY, CDR2 SVGAGI. The CDR3 sequence is 13 residues long. Libraries for TCRalpha and TCRbeta carried sample barcodes and unique molecular identifiers via 5'RACE. TCRdb passed the 5' RACE reads through MiXCR, listing each CDR3 protein once. Of 300,000 or so distinct CDR3 sequences listed, roughly 15% are singletons. This clonotype was detected many times. The specimen sequenced was PBMCs or a T cell subset sorted from them (not recorded which). The clonotype was recovered from a man between 18 and 35 years old who had mild COVID-19 (a few samples of this study predate the infection). Cell type and time point are not known. The V gene is TRBV6-5, the J gene TRBJ1-5, with D perhaps TRBD1 (6 bases). CDR3 sequence: CASSSPGGLTQHF. The CDR3 DNA sequence: TGTGCCAGCAGTTCGCCCGGGGGCTTGACCCAGCATTTT.